This T cell receptor (beta chain) stems from a study of T cell responses to AZD1222 COVID-19 vaccine. Whole-study findings and limits: CD4 TCRs linked to vaccination spanned spike, dominating at 160-218 and 743-854.

Concerning this clone: The antigen remains undetermined.

Sequenced by immunoSEQ multiplex PCR; TCRdb stores in-frame clones only, minus some. The data show 99,000 or so clones, with around 89% seen just once and around 2.5% held by the top ten. Germline values: CDR1 SGHNT, CDR2 YENEEA. The CDR3 has 16 amino acids. The J segment lost 1 base and the V segment lost 4 bases, leaving 5 bases of the junction unmatched. The sequenced sample was peripheral blood, obtained on day 0 of AZD1222 vaccination. The receptor's source is an adult in good health. The gene calls are TRBV11-3 and TRBJ2-5; 11 bases align to TRBD2. This CDR3 reads CASSSGLAGSQETQYF. The DNA for the CDR3 is TGTGCCAGCAGCTCTGGACTAGCGGGCAGCCAAGAGACCCAGTACTTC.